This T cell receptor beta chain is from a study of control samples from healthy donors and cancer patients. The repertoire was sequenced with immunoSEQ multiplex PCR; TCRdb's copy has only in-frame clones and lacks some. The sample has about 60,000 clones; 92% are singletons. V was cut by 0 bases and J by 1 base, with 12 bases left in between. Looked up from germline, CDR1 is GTSNPN and CDR2 is SVGIG (reference sequence). The length of the CDR3 is 15 residues. This receptor was taken from a man in his forties with colorectal cancer. The chain employs TRBV30 and TRBJ1-1; D ambiguous. Sample: PBMCs. The CDR3 coding sequence is TGTGCCTGGAGTGTACCTTTTTGGGGGAACACTGAAGCTTTCTTT. It codes for CAWSVPFWGNTEAFF.